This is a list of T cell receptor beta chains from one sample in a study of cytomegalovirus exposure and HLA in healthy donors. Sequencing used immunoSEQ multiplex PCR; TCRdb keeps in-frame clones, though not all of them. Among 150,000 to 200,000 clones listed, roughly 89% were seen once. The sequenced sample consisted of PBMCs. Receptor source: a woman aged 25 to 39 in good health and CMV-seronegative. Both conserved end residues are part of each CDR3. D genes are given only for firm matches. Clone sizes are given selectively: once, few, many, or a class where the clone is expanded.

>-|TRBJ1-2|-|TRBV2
TGTGCCAGCAGTAGGGGACACGGCTATGGCTACACCTTC
CASSRGHGYGYTF
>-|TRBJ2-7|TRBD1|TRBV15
TGTGCCACCAGGCGGGGACAGGGGGTAGACGAGCAGTACTTC
CATRRGQGVDEQYF
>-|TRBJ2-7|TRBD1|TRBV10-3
TGTGCCATCTCTAGACAGGGGTTTAACGAGCAGTACTTC
CAISRQGFNEQYF
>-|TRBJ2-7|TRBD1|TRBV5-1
TGCGCCAGCAGCTGGGGACAGGGCGTCTACGAGCAGTACTTC
CASSWGQGVYEQYF
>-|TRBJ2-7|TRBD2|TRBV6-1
TGTGCCAGCAGGGGCGGGGGGAGCTCCTACGAGCAGTACTTC
CASRGGGSSYEQYF
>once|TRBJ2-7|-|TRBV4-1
TGCGCCAGCAGCCAAGATCGAGGCTACGAGCAGTACTTC
CASSQDRGYEQYF
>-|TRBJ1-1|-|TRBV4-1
TGCGCCAGCAGCCAAGAAGGCGGGCTTGGCACTGAAGCTTTCTTT
CASSQEGGLGTEAFF
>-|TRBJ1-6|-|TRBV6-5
TGTGCCAGCAGCCGACTCGGGGATTCACCCCTCCACTTT
CASSRLGDSPLHF
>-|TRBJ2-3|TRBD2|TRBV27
TGTGCCAGCAGTTCTATCTCCCCGGGACTAGCGGCAGATACGCAGTATTTT
CASSSISPGLAADTQYF
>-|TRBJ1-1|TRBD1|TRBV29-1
TGCAGCGTTGAAGATACGGGGACAGGGATAACTGAAGCTTTCTTT
CSVEDTGTGITEAFF
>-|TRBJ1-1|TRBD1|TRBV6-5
TGTGCCAGCAGTTACCTGGGACAGATAAACACTGAAGCTTTCTTT
CASSYLGQINTEAFF